This T cell receptor beta chain was identified during a study of cytomegalovirus exposure and HLA in healthy donors. Study-wide context: Caucasian-associated ancestry cluster membership applied to under 85% of around 400 genotyped donors. Study results and limitations: Researchers reported in a later analysis that a missense DCLRE1C variant was tied to TCR beta V- and J-gene trimming.

Healthy bone marrow donors made up the donors. This clone was counted only a few times. Its specificity is not known. Trimming stripped 1 base from V and 3 bases from J, with 7 bases between. Per germline, CDR1 SQVTM and CDR2 ANQGSEA. CDR3 length equals 12 residues. 13 Jbeta primers and 60 Vbeta primers were used for the PCR. Measured with immunoSEQ multiplex PCR; TCRdb has only the in-frame clones, and not every one. The table has 150,000 to 200,000 clones, just over 75% seen once. Sequencing used PBMCs. The origin of this receptor is an older woman in good health and CMV-seropositive. This chain uses TRBV29-1 with TRBJ2-7, with D tentatively TRBD2 (5 bases). CDR3 sequence: CSVEGRSYEQYF. The CDR3 nucleotides are TGCAGCGTTGAAGGGAGGAGCTACGAGCAGTACTTC.